This record covers a single T cell receptor (beta chain). Grouping used clinical history reported by participants in a survey and questionnaire. TCRdb's copy holds only in-frame clones and misses some; the assay was immunoSEQ multiplex PCR. Of about 350,000 clones in the sample, about 88% were seen once. The source of the sample is a study of blood T cell repertoires in COVID-19. As for the study in general: The origin of the acute and convalescent COVID-19 samples was the United States, Italy and Spain.

The germline gives CDR1 LNHNV, CDR2 YYDKDF (reference sequence). This CDR3 is 13 amino acids long. The V gene lost 2 bases and the J gene lost 4 bases, with 8 bases spanning the gap. The sequenced sample was PBMCs or T cells enriched from blood (not recorded which). This TCR came from a woman under 40 who had recovered from COVID-19. This rearrangement joins TRBV15 to TRBJ1-1; D call uncertain. This CDR3 is CATSRPESTEAFF. The CDR3 coding sequence is TGTGCCACCAGCAGACCTGAGAGCACTGAAGCTTTCTTT.